The 27 T cell receptor beta chains below come from one sample, sequenced in a study of blood T cell repertoires in COVID-19. Libraries were prepared by immunoSEQ multiplex PCR; TCRdb keeps only in-frame clonotypes and omits some of them. This sample carries over 200,000 clones, 75% to 90% of them seen once, and the ten largest clones take more than 3%. The sequenced sample consisted of PBMCs or T cells enriched from blood (not recorded which). The source is a woman aged 25-40 years who had been exposed to COVID-19.

This clone has just a few counts. The chain employs TRBV28 and TRBJ2-1, with 9 positions matching TRBD2. Germline V CDR1 and CDR2: MDHEN, SYDVKM. V was clipped by 3 bases and J by 5 bases; unmatched bases: 8. The CDR3 is made up of 16 amino acids. CDR3 amino acids: CASSLAPSGVNNEQFF. CDR3 coding DNA: TGTGCCAGCAGTTTGGCTCCTAGCGGGGTTAACAATGAGCAGTTCTTC.

The rearrangement joins TRBV5-1 to TRBJ2-7, with D tentatively TRBD1 (6 bases). This CDR3 spans 14 amino acids. The germline V gene has CDR1 SGHRS and CDR2 YFSETQ. V lost 3 bases to trimming and J lost 2 bases, with 12 bases between them. DNA for the CDR3: TGCGCCAGCAGCTCCAGGGGCCCCACCTACGAGCAGTACTTC. Protein product: CASSSRGPTYEQYF.

The chain links TRBV2 to TRBJ2-1, with 8 bases lining up with TRBD2. The CDR3 is 14 amino acids. The germline gives CDR1 SNHLY, CDR2 FYNNEI. V lost 5 bases to trimming and J lost 6 bases; unmatched junction nucleotides: 6. CDR3 sequence: CASSIEREFNEQFF. CDR3 sequence (DNA): TGTGCCAGCAGTATCGAGCGGGAGTTCAATGAGCAGTTCTTC.

The chain recombines TRBV4-1 with TRBJ1-5; no definite D call. V gave up 1 base and J gave up 7 bases, with 8 bases separating them. Germline assignment: CDR1 MGHRA and CDR2 YSYEKL. This CDR3 is 13 amino acids long. The CDR3 spells CASSQGLAQPQHF. DNA for the CDR3: TGCGCCAGCAGCCAAGGGTTAGCACAGCCCCAGCATTTT.

This chain connects TRBV7-3 to TRBJ2-1; 9 bases align to TRBD2. V lost 5 bases, J lost 8 bases, and 13 bases stayed unmatched. Per the germline V gene, CDR1 is SGHTA and CDR2 is FQGTGA. The CDR3 spans 16 residues. The CDR3 sequence is CASSPTGGGRAYEQFF. CDR3 in DNA: TGTGCCAGCAGCCCGACGGGGGGCGGGAGGGCATATGAGCAGTTCTTC.

The J gene is TRBJ1-4, the V gene TRBV5-1; 8 positions match TRBD1. The germline gives CDR1 SGHRS, CDR2 YFSETQ. CDR3 size: 14 residues. V shed 10 bases, J shed 0 bases, and the junction held 5 bases outside the gene matches. Here the CDR3 DNA reads TGCGCCTCACGACAGGGGACAACTAATGAAAAACTGTTTTTT. Translated, it gives CASRQGTTNEKLFF.

This chain connects TRBV2 to TRBJ1-2, with a possible D match to TRBD1 (5 bases). Deletions cut 11 bases from V and 4 bases from J, with 17 bases between. From germline, CDR1 is SNHLY and CDR2 FYNNEI. The CDR3 has 13 amino acids. The CDR3 DNA reads TGTGCCCGAAAGGACACGGCCGTCTATGGCTACACCTTC. Protein sequence: CARKDTAVYGYTF.

The chain links TRBV3-1 (or the pseudogene TRBV3-2) to TRBJ1-2, with 7 bases aligning to TRBD1. Trimming at V came to 4 bases and at J to 1 base, leaving 3 bases not matched to a gene. CDR1 is LGHDT, CDR2 YNNKEL, per germline (reference sequence). The CDR3 sequence is 14 residues long. Here the CDR3 reads CASSRGDSNYGYTF. Written as DNA, the CDR3 is TGTGCCAGCAGCCGCGGGGACAGTAACTATGGCTACACCTTC.

This clone was counted between two and nine times. This chain uses TRBV19 with TRBJ2-6; 7 nucleotides align to TRBD1. The ends lost 6 bases at V and 4 bases at J; junction bases unmatched: 6. Germline V gene lookup returns CDR1 LNHDA and CDR2 SQIVND (reference sequence). This CDR3 spans 15 amino acids. This CDR3 is CASSHRGDGANVLTF. Written as DNA, the CDR3 is TGTGCCAGTAGCCACAGGGGCGACGGGGCCAACGTCCTGACTTTC.

This chain joins TRBV24-1 and TRBJ2-1; D ambiguous. Germline values: CDR1 KGHDR, CDR2 SFDVKD. V lost 0 bases and J 8 bases, leaving 4 bases between the germline ends. CDR3 length equals 12 residues. The CDR3 DNA is TGTGCCACCAGTGATTTGCGGGATGAGCAGTTCTTC. Amino acid sequence: CATSDLRDEQFF.

This clone has just one count. CDR3 nucleotides: TGCGCCAGCAGCTTGGAAACAGGGAGGGATGGCTACACCTTC. This sequence encodes CASSLETGRDGYTF. The V and J genes are TRBV5-1 and TRBJ1-2, with D possibly being TRBD1 (6 bases). The CDR3 runs to 14 residues. V shed 0 bases and J shed 6 bases, with 12 bases lying between them. The germline V gene encodes CDR1 SGHRS and CDR2 YFSETQ.

This chain links TRBV30 with TRBJ1-2, with 8 bases matching TRBD1. V was clipped by 3 bases and J by 5 bases; unmatched bases: 5. CDR1 GTSNPN and CDR2 SVGIG come from the germline V gene (reference sequence). CDR3 length equals 13 residues. The CDR3 DNA reads as TGTGCCTGGAGACAGGGGGTGTGGTATGGCTACACCTTC. Its translation: CAWRQGVWYGYTF.

The chain uses TRBV9 and TRBJ1-5, with D tentatively TRBD1 (5 bases). The CDR3 length is 17 residues. CDR1 is SGDLS, CDR2 YYNGEE, per germline. Trimming removed 0 bases from V and 2 bases from J, with 15 bases in between. The DNA for the CDR3 is TGTGCCAGCAGCGTAGGAACAGGCCCCCGGGGCAATCAGCCCCAGCATTTT. It yields the protein CASSVGTGPRGNQPQHF.

The chain recombines TRBV28 with TRBJ1-1; no reliable D call. Germline V gene data show CDR1 as MDHEN and CDR2 as SYDVKM. The CDR3 runs to 15 residues. V lost 5 bases, J lost 10 bases, and 23 bases lay in between. CDR3 in DNA: TGTGCCAGCAGTCCCCAGCCTACACGGGCGGGCGGAGCTTTCTTT. Its translation is CASSPQPTRAGGAFF.

The V call is TRBV5-5, the J call TRBJ2-3, with TRBD1 identical over 12 bases. The trim removed 4 bases at V and 4 bases at J, leaving 7 bases unmatched. CDR3 length: 16 residues. Germline V gene lookup returns CDR1 SGHKS and CDR2 YYEKEE (reference sequence). The chain's CDR3 is CASSTAGTGGSDTQYF. The CDR3 DNA is TGTGCCAGCAGCACAGCCGGGACAGGGGGCTCAGATACGCAGTATTTT.

The rearrangement links TRBV28 to TRBJ1-2; D unresolved. This CDR3 region has 12 residues. Germline V gene sequence: CDR1 MDHEN, CDR2 SYDVKM. Trimming removed 3 bases at V and 6 bases at J, with 8 bases between. Written as DNA, the CDR3 is TGTGCCAGCAGTTTTGAGAGAGATGGCTACACCTTC. This encodes CASSFERDGYTF.

The chain links TRBV4-2 to TRBJ1-5; 7 bases fit TRBD1. J lost 2 bases, V lost 0 bases, and 13 bases had no gene match. The length of the CDR3 is 19 residues. Germline V gene lookup returns CDR1 LGHNA and CDR2 YNFKEQ. This CDR3 reads CASSQDRRGQGVGNQPQHF. In nucleotides, the CDR3 is TGTGCCAGCAGCCAAGATCGTAGGGGGCAGGGTGTGGGCAATCAGCCCCAGCATTTT.

The V call is TRBV9, the J call TRBJ2-1; D may be TRBD1 (7 bases). CDR3 length equals 17 residues. V shed 4 bases and J shed 4 bases, with 21 bases lying between them. Germline CDR1 reads SGDLS; CDR2 reads YYNGEE. CDR3 residues: CASSPGQGGVTYNEQFF. For the CDR3, the DNA is TGTGCCAGCAGCCCCGGGCAGGGGGGAGTGACTTACAATGAGCAGTTCTTC.

The chain joins TRBV6-2 or TRBV6-3 to TRBJ2-5, with 9 bases matching TRBD1. Germline trimming cut 2 bases from V and 6 bases from J; bases unmatched to any gene: 7. The CDR3 loop spans 15 amino acids. Germline lookup yields CDR1 MNHEY and CDR2 SVGEGT. CDR3 nucleotides: TGTGCCAGCAGTTACGCCGGGACAGGGCGAAAGACCCAGTACTTC. Protein: CASSYAGTGRKTQYF.

The rearrangement joins TRBV19 to TRBJ2-1, with 11 bases fitting TRBD2. The CDR3 contains 15 residues. Germline V lookup: CDR1 LNHDA, CDR2 SQIVND (reference sequence). V lost 7 bases and J lost 6; bases outside the gene matches: 8. The CDR3 DNA is TGTGCCAGTACCCTACTAGCGGGAGCGGGCAATGAGCAGTTCTTC. Amino acid sequence: CASTLLAGAGNEQFF.

This chain connects TRBV5-6 to TRBJ1-3; D gene uncertain. This CDR3 contains 14 residues. Germline CDR1 reads SGHDT; CDR2 reads YYEEEE. Trimming took off 4 bases at V and 0 bases at J, with 8 bases between the two ends. The CDR3 nucleotides are TGTGCCAGCAGCCCCGGGATCTCTGGAAACACCATATATTTT. Its translation is CASSPGISGNTIYF.

The chain uses TRBV2 and TRBJ2-1; 12 bases fit TRBD2. The junction had 7 bases not matched to a gene; V was cut back by 8 bases and J by 8 bases. Germline values: CDR1 SNHLY, CDR2 FYNNEI. CDR3 size: 14 residues. This CDR3 is CASSRLAGDYEQFF. The CDR3 DNA reads TGTGCCAGCTCCAGACTAGCGGGAGACTATGAGCAGTTCTTC.

The V call is TRBV10-1, the J call TRBJ2-7, with unresolved D. The CDR3 covers 14 residues. The V gene's germline CDR1 is WNHNN and CDR2 SYGVQD (reference sequence). The ends were cut back, 0 bases at V and 2 bases at J, with 8 bases in the middle. The CDR3 DNA sequence: TGCGCCAGCAGTGAGTCCAGGTGGGCCTACGAGCAGTACTTC. It translates to CASSESRWAYEQYF.

CDR3 bases: TGTGCCAGCAGTTTCTCCGGGCAGGGGTCCTACGAGCAGTACTTC. Translated: CASSFSGQGSYEQYF. This sequence joins TRBV27 and TRBJ2-7; D perhaps matches TRBD1 (6 bases). Germline CDR1 reads MNHEY; CDR2 reads SMNVEV (reference sequence). V lost 3 bases to trimming and J lost 1 base, with 13 bases between them. CDR3 length: 15 residues.

This rearrangement joins TRBV12-3 or TRBV12-4 to TRBJ1-1; TRBD1 matches at 8 bases. V shed 6 bases, J shed 10 bases, and the junction held 7 bases outside the gene matches. CDR3 length: 12 residues. CDR3 DNA sequence: TGTGCCAGCAGGATGGGGACAGGAAGAGCTTTCTTT. Its protein product is CASRMGTGRAFF.

The chain carries TRBV5-8 and TRBJ2-7; 8 bases align to TRBD1. CDR3 length equals 15 residues. V gave up 3 bases and J gave up 3 bases; unmatched junction bases: 8. CDR1 SGHTS and CDR2 YDEGEE come from the germline V gene. The chain's CDR3 is CASSSSTGALYEQYF. The CDR3 nucleotides read TGTGCCAGCAGCTCGTCGACAGGGGCCCTCTACGAGCAGTACTTC.

The chain is built from TRBV24-1 and TRBJ1-2; D is possibly TRBD1 (6 bases). This CDR3 comprises 14 residues. The germline V gene encodes CDR1 KGHDR and CDR2 SFDVKD. Trimming shortened V by 7 bases and J by 4 bases, and 15 bases separated the two germline ends. The CDR3 DNA sequence: TGTGCCACCAGGCTCAGGGGATCTGGCTATGGCTACACCTTC. Encoded protein: CATRLRGSGYGYTF.